This T cell receptor beta chain was captured in a study of blood T cell repertoires in COVID-19. Study-wide context: Collection of acute and convalescent COVID-19 samples took place in the United States, Italy and Spain. From T cells, B-cell-depleted T cells, or PBMCs came the material, which was cDNA or gDNA.

This clone has a single count. The V end lost 3 bases, the J end lost 5 bases, and 13 bases lay between the germline ends. Germline lookup yields CDR1 SGHTA and CDR2 FQGNSA. This CDR3 has 14 residues. One Seattle source followed patients from active infection through their disease course. How the authors handled the data: Amplification from reference gene primers served as the basis for estimated nucleated cell counts. This table comes from immunoSEQ multiplex PCR, and its TCRdb copy is limited to in-frame clones, with some not included. That table gives V, J and clone size, and the DNA gave D and trimming. In the table there are roughly 200,000 clones, around 84% of which are singletons.

This TCR was recovered from a woman older than 75 with COVID-19, enrolled during active disease. The chain uses TRBV7-2 and TRBJ1-1, with D possibly matching TRBD1 (6 bases). The sample taken for sequencing was peripheral blood. In DNA form, the CDR3 reads TGTGCCAGCAGCTTCGACAGGTGGGGAACTGAAGCTTTCTTT. Translation gives CASSFDRWGTEAFF.